This TCR beta chain was recovered during a study of tumor-infiltrating lymphocytes in primary liver carcinoma. Study context: Patients were both men and women, whose ages ran from 30 to 69 years. General study points: It was observed that only about 8-25% of the top clones appeared in every one of the five tumor regions.

Reverse transcription of around 0.45 ug total RNA with a constant-region primer produced TCR beta cDNA. Researchers made the TCR beta libraries by running three nested multiplex PCR rounds with slightly modified ARM-PCR. Amplification in the first two PCR rounds was performed using TRBV1-TRBV30 forward primers and a C-beta reverse primer for 10 cycles each. MiXCR, run by TCRdb on the multiplex PCR reads, gives a single entry per CDR3 protein. The sample has 95,000 to 100,000 distinct CDR3 sequences, 65% to 75% seen once; the top ten hold roughly an eighth. Co-extracting RNA and DNA was done with about 17-31 mg of unsorted bulk tissue as input. Surgical resection was used to treat these primary liver carcinoma patients. Patients had chronic HBV infection and were treatment-naive. The germline CDR1 and CDR2 sequences are MNHNS and SASEGT. The CDR3 covers 13 residues. As concerns this clonotype: Its antigen is undetermined. At one end, the junction sequence differs from germline, possibly due to a read error.

Sequences were obtained from liver tumor tissue from sampling region 2. The subset is: tumor region T2, inferior pole. This clonotype was sampled from a woman aged 55-75 years with primary liver carcinoma and hepatitis B virus infection. The J gene is TRBJ2-1, the V gene TRBV6-1; D remains ambiguous. The CDR3 nucleotides are TGTGCCAGCAGTGGAGGACGCCACAATGTGCAGTTCTTC. Its translation is CASSGGRHNVQFF.